The subject of this entry is one T cell receptor (beta chain). The clone's antigen remains unknown. No base quality values were provided; no much bigger clone lies one nucleotide off. Receptor libraries were prepared by PCR. TCR sequencing of DNA from cultured CD4+ T cells used the Oncomine TCR Beta short-read assay at the Johns Hopkins FTIC core. Genomic DNA was extracted from the cultured CD4+ T cells with the QIAamp micro DNA kit. Oncomine TCR Beta libraries from cultured CD4+ T cells were pooled with unique dual indexes and sequenced on an Illumina iSeq 100. The authors' analysis ran thus. Non-productive sequences were removed, and CDR3s not starting with C, not ending with F or W, or shorter than 7 amino acids were discarded. Antigen-specific clonotypes were identified using the MANAFEST web application through comparison of peptide-stimulated wells with reference and other culture wells. For a clone to be called positive, the clone needed an FDR below 0.05, an odds ratio above 5, and a productive frequency above 0.1% in at least two of three replicate wells. Clonotypes that were significantly expanded in both SARS-CoV-2 spike wells and at least one common cold coronavirus spike condition were defined as cross-reactive. Using R version 3.6.1, CDR3 homology was evaluated through Levenshtein distances (stringdist) along with unrooted phylogenetic trees (ape). TCRdb applied fastp at Q25 and MiXCR to the public reads, then kept only in-frame beta chains. Merged by CDR3 protein, the rows form single entries marked with the most common genes and DNA. TCRdb assigned the V and J calls; the authors' analysis was not used. In all, the sample holds fewer than 10,000 distinct CDR3 sequences, and around two thirds of those were seen once. The ten largest make up approximately 40% of the sample.

Counted from cysteine to phenylalanine, this CDR3 has 12 amino acids. Solely the CDR3 DNA is kept, with 36 bases framed from the first base. The junction carries 9 bases between V and J, which are trimmed by 5 bases and 5 bases respectively. This sample is part of a study of vaccination and CD4 T cells after COVID-19 (dated by TCRdb to 2021 to 2024). Study-level background: Convalescent patients had a positive SARS-CoV-2 result on nasal swab PCR, and of these patients, fewer than ten had mild disease and one had severe disease. Post-COVID blood samples from convalescent patients were collected a median of around 100 days after diagnosis, with a range of 35 to 161 days. As controls, cultures received a CEFX viral epitope pool (the positive control), an HIV-1 Nef peptide pool (the negative control), or no peptide at all. In approximately ten COVID-19 convalescent patients and a few infection-naive healthy vaccine recipients, the spike-specific CD4+ TCR repertoire before mRNA vaccination was compared with the repertoire after mRNA vaccination. Culture stimuli were overlapping spike peptide pools from SARS-CoV-2 and from the common cold coronaviruses HCoV-NL63, HCoV-OC43 and HCoV-229E. Six males and four females were included in the convalescent cohort, with two Hispanic individuals, seven Caucasians, two Asians and one multiracial person represented. Two doses of either the Pfizer-BioNTech BNT162b2 vaccine (n=8) or the Moderna mRNA-1273 vaccine (n=2) were administered to participants. Post-vaccine blood samples were collected a median of around 2.5 months after the second vaccine dose, ranging from roughly 13 to 250 days.

The intended sense of this specimen's treatment or condition label: approximately 9-day PBMC culture with coronavirus spike peptide pools or control peptides (ViraFEST assay). The ViraFEST assay, used in the study, expanded antigen-specific T cells with peptide pools and then identified the expanded clonotypes through TCR sequencing. The convalescent patients' positive SARS-CoV-2 PCR tests fell between March and December 2020, which was before the Alpha, Beta and Delta variants emerged in the United States. Approximately 1.8 million PBMCs per well were cultured in IMDM with approximately 5% human AB serum and 8.5 to 10 IU/ml IL-2, plus 10 ug/ml peptide pools. Half of the culture medium was replaced with fresh IL-2-containing medium on days 3 and 7. After around 10 days of culture, CD4+ T cells were isolated by negative selection with the EasySep CD4+ T cell isolation kit. Ficoll-Paque Plus gradient centrifugation was used to isolate PBMCs from whole blood, and the isolated PBMCs were then either used fresh or cryopreserved at -140C. In general, triplicate wells were set up for every culture condition.

General findings and caveats noted by the study authors: Among the post-vaccine SARS-CoV-2-reactive clones in convalescent patients, a median approximately 86% showed up only after vaccination, which suggests vaccine-specific priming. Nearly all vaccine-specific clones in convalescent patients (304 of 307) were mono-reactive for SARS-CoV-2 spike rather than cross-reactive with common cold coronaviruses. Relatively few convalescent patients were included in the study, and early timepoints after natural infection were not analyzed. Although the median number of SARS-CoV-2-reactive clonotypes went up from 20 to 25 after infection to 30 to 45 after vaccination, the increase was not significant.

Sequencing input: CD4+ T cells from blood, cultured in vitro. The receptor was derived from a human donor who had recovered from COVID-19. The rearrangement joined TRBV12-3 or TRBV12-4 to TRBJ2-5, with the D gene too uncertain to name. CDR3 region: CASSLGVETQYF. The DNA reads TGTGCCAGCAGTCTAGGTGTCGAGACCCAGTACTTC.